The rows below give T cell receptor beta chains drawn from one sample of a study of shared T cell receptors in the human thymus. Clones were read by immunoSEQ multiplex PCR, and TCRdb kept only the in-frame ones, dropping some. Of 630,000 or so clones listed, more than 75% were seen once; the top ten hold under 0.01%. This same sample was also taken into another study, of human thymus T cells.

The sequenced sample consisted of thymocytes. The receptors shown here come from a boy under three years old with a congenital heart defect. Both conserved end residues are part of each CDR3. Each record gives: J gene, clone size, V gene, D gene, CDR3 protein, CDR3 DNA. A D gene is named only where the DNA matches it firmly. Some rows mark clone size as missing; the rest say once, few, many or name a class of expanded clone.

j_gene: TRBJ2-7; abundance: NA; v_gene: TRBV7-2; d_gene: TRBD2; CDR3aa: CASSHYRGRESSYEQYF; CDR3nt: TGTGCCAGCAGCCATTATCGTGGGCGGGAGAGCTCCTACGAGCAGTACTTC
j_gene: TRBJ2-3; abundance: NA; v_gene: TRBV5-4; d_gene: TRBD1; CDR3aa: CASSLGQGLKTDTQYF; CDR3nt: TGTGCCAGCAGCTTGGGACAGGGGCTAAAGACAGATACGCAGTATTTT
j_gene: TRBJ1-3; abundance: NA; v_gene: TRBV30; d_gene: NA; CDR3aa: CAWRSRGSGNTIYF; CDR3nt: TGTGCCTGGCGAAGTCGGGGATCTGGAAACACCATATATTTT
j_gene: TRBJ1-6; abundance: NA; v_gene: TRBV4-1; d_gene: TRBD1; CDR3aa: CASSQRTGGSSYNSPLHF; CDR3nt: TGCGCCAGCAGCCAACGGACAGGGGGCAGCTCCTATAATTCACCCCTCCACTTT
j_gene: TRBJ1-6; abundance: NA; v_gene: TRBV19; d_gene: NA; CDR3aa: CATGESSYNSPLHF; CDR3nt: TGTGCCACCGGGGAGAGCTCCTATAATTCACCCCTCCACTTT
j_gene: TRBJ2-6; abundance: NA; v_gene: TRBV23-1; d_gene: NA; CDR3aa: CASSQPTLDTGANVLTF; CDR3nt: TGCGCCAGCAGTCAACCTACCCTCGACACAGGGGCCAACGTCCTGACTTTC
j_gene: TRBJ2-2; abundance: NA; v_gene: TRBV19; d_gene: TRBD2; CDR3aa: CASSIWGLAENTGELFF; CDR3nt: TGTGCCAGTAGTATCTGGGGACTAGCGGAAAACACCGGGGAGCTGTTTTTT
j_gene: TRBJ2-2; abundance: NA; v_gene: TRBV15; d_gene: NA; CDR3aa: CATSSGSPFANTGELFF; CDR3nt: TGTGCCACCAGCAGCGGTAGCCCTTTCGCGAACACCGGGGAGCTGTTTTTT
j_gene: TRBJ2-6; abundance: NA; v_gene: TRBV6-5; d_gene: NA; CDR3aa: CASSYDRNSGANVLTF; CDR3nt: TGTGCCAGCAGTTACGACAGGAACTCTGGGGCCAACGTCCTGACTTTC
j_gene: TRBJ2-7; abundance: NA; v_gene: TRBV4-2; d_gene: NA; CDR3aa: CASSHRALGVYEQYF; CDR3nt: TGTGCCAGCAGCCACCGCGCCCTGGGCGTCTACGAGCAGTACTTC
j_gene: TRBJ2-1; abundance: NA; v_gene: TRBV12-5; d_gene: NA; CDR3aa: CASGPHRERVNEQFF; CDR3nt: TGTGCTAGTGGTCCACACAGGGAACGGGTCAATGAGCAGTTCTTC
j_gene: TRBJ2-7; abundance: NA; v_gene: TRBV11-2; d_gene: NA; CDR3aa: CASSLGVRGPLYEQYF; CDR3nt: TGTGCCAGCAGCTTAGGCGTCAGGGGACCCCTCTACGAGCAGTACTTC
j_gene: TRBJ1-1; abundance: NA; v_gene: TRBV2; d_gene: NA; CDR3aa: CASSGAWRRTEAFF; CDR3nt: TGTGCCAGCAGTGGTGCCTGGCGGAGGACTGAAGCTTTCTTT
j_gene: TRBJ2-7; abundance: NA; v_gene: TRBV7-4; d_gene: TRBD1; CDR3aa: CASSTPSRGHDEQYF; CDR3nt: TGTGCCAGCAGCACCCCGAGTAGGGGGCACGACGAGCAGTACTTC
j_gene: TRBJ1-5; abundance: NA; v_gene: TRBV28; d_gene: TRBD1; CDR3aa: CASSSDRGLDHSNQPQHF; CDR3nt: TGTGCCAGCAGTTCCGACAGGGGGCTCGACCATAGCAATCAGCCCCAGCATTTT
j_gene: TRBJ1-5; abundance: NA; v_gene: TRBV9; d_gene: NA; CDR3aa: CASSVEAGGNQPQHF; CDR3nt: TGTGCCAGCAGCGTAGAAGCAGGGGGCAATCAGCCCCAGCATTTT
j_gene: TRBJ1-5; abundance: NA; v_gene: TRBV12-5; d_gene: NA; CDR3aa: CASGLARDNSNQPQHF; CDR3nt: TGTGCTAGTGGTTTAGCCCGGGACAACAGCAATCAGCCCCAGCATTTT
j_gene: TRBJ2-1; abundance: NA; v_gene: TRBV29-1; d_gene: TRBD1; CDR3aa: CSVVTGTGVSNEQFF; CDR3nt: TGCAGCGTTGTAACCGGGACAGGGGTCTCCAATGAGCAGTTCTTC
j_gene: TRBJ2-4; abundance: NA; v_gene: TRBV15; d_gene: NA; CDR3aa: CATSRAASDKNIQYF; CDR3nt: TGTGCCACCAGCAGAGCGGCCAGCGACAAAAACATTCAGTACTTC
j_gene: TRBJ2-7; abundance: NA; v_gene: TRBV7-2; d_gene: NA; CDR3aa: CASSLASAYEQYF; CDR3nt: TGTGCCAGCAGCTTAGCTAGCGCCTACGAGCAGTACTTC
j_gene: TRBJ2-3; abundance: few; v_gene: TRBV6-5; d_gene: TRBD2; CDR3aa: CASTNSGSTDTQYF; CDR3nt: TGTGCCAGCACCAATAGCGGGAGTACAGATACGCAGTATTTT
j_gene: TRBJ1-2; abundance: NA; v_gene: TRBV6-5; d_gene: NA; CDR3aa: CASSTGQIYGYTF; CDR3nt: TGTGCCAGCAGTACCGGACAGATCTATGGCTACACCTTC
j_gene: TRBJ1-2; abundance: NA; v_gene: TRBV6-5; d_gene: NA; CDR3aa: CASSYSDKGYGYTF; CDR3nt: TGTGCCAGCAGTTACTCGGACAAGGGCTATGGCTACACCTTC
j_gene: TRBJ2-5; abundance: NA; v_gene: TRBV7-9; d_gene: TRBD2; CDR3aa: CASSFVLSGSIGTQYF; CDR3nt: TGTGCCAGCAGCTTCGTTCTTAGCGGGAGTATCGGGACCCAGTACTTC
j_gene: TRBJ2-1; abundance: NA; v_gene: TRBV6-4; d_gene: NA; CDR3aa: CASSMRQLEASDEQFF; CDR3nt: TGTGCCAGCAGTATGAGACAGCTAGAAGCCTCGGATGAGCAGTTCTTC
j_gene: TRBJ2-1; abundance: NA; v_gene: TRBV6-5; d_gene: NA; CDR3aa: CASSYWGGRDEQFF; CDR3nt: TGTGCCAGCAGTTACTGGGGGGGGCGCGATGAGCAGTTCTTC
j_gene: TRBJ2-6; abundance: NA; v_gene: TRBV14; d_gene: NA; CDR3aa: CASSETQTPGSGANVLTF; CDR3nt: TGTGCCAGCAGCGAAACTCAGACACCTGGCTCTGGGGCCAACGTCCTGACTTTC
j_gene: TRBJ2-3; abundance: NA; v_gene: TRBV5-1; d_gene: TRBD2; CDR3aa: CASSSPGLAGGPVNIDTQYF; CDR3nt: TGCGCCAGCAGCTCCCCGGGACTAGCGGGAGGGCCGGTCAATATAGATACGCAGTATTTT
j_gene: TRBJ2-5; abundance: NA; v_gene: TRBV19; d_gene: TRBD2; CDR3aa: CASSAGPGLHKETQYF; CDR3nt: TGTGCCAGTAGCGCTGGCCCGGGACTACACAAAGAGACCCAGTACTTC
j_gene: TRBJ1-2; abundance: NA; v_gene: TRBV9; d_gene: NA; CDR3aa: CASSVALTARGSYGYTF; CDR3nt: TGTGCCAGCAGCGTAGCGCTTACGGCCAGGGGCAGTTATGGCTACACCTTC
j_gene: TRBJ2-4; abundance: NA; v_gene: TRBV28; d_gene: TRBD2; CDR3aa: CASSFGAGGDKNIQYF; CDR3nt: TGTGCCAGCAGTTTTGGGGCGGGGGGCGACAAAAACATTCAGTACTTC
j_gene: TRBJ2-7; abundance: NA; v_gene: TRBV9; d_gene: NA; CDR3aa: CASSVAGTGRRDEQYF; CDR3nt: TGTGCCAGCAGCGTAGCTGGAACAGGGCGACGGGACGAGCAGTACTTC
j_gene: TRBJ2-7; abundance: NA; v_gene: TRBV28; d_gene: NA; CDR3aa: CASSLKTGTGVYEQYF; CDR3nt: TGTGCCAGCAGTTTAAAAACAGGGACCGGCGTCTACGAGCAGTACTTC
j_gene: TRBJ2-7; abundance: NA; v_gene: TRBV7-9; d_gene: NA; CDR3aa: CASSRRHEQYF; CDR3nt: TGTGCCAGCAGCCGGAGGCACGAGCAGTACTTC
j_gene: TRBJ2-5; abundance: NA; v_gene: TRBV7-9; d_gene: NA; CDR3aa: CASSLIRRETQYF; CDR3nt: TGTGCCAGCAGCTTAATCCGGAGAGAGACCCAGTACTTC
j_gene: TRBJ1-4; abundance: NA; v_gene: TRBV10-2; d_gene: TRBD1; CDR3aa: CASTEQAQGGEKLFF; CDR3nt: TGCGCCAGCACGGAACAAGCCCAGGGGGGAGAAAAACTGTTTTTT
j_gene: TRBJ2-1; abundance: NA; v_gene: TRBV27; d_gene: TRBD1; CDR3aa: CASSFSIQTGGTYNEQFF; CDR3nt: TGTGCCAGCAGTTTTTCGATTCAGACAGGGGGAACCTACAATGAGCAGTTCTTC
j_gene: TRBJ1-5; abundance: NA; v_gene: TRBV5-1; d_gene: NA; CDR3aa: CASSYTPNQPQHF; CDR3nt: TGCGCCAGCAGCTATACACCTAATCAGCCCCAGCATTTT
j_gene: TRBJ1-3; abundance: NA; v_gene: TRBV2; d_gene: NA; CDR3aa: CASSVNGDSGNTIYF; CDR3nt: TGTGCCAGCAGTGTTAACGGAGACTCTGGAAACACCATATATTTT
j_gene: TRBJ2-7; abundance: NA; v_gene: TRBV2; d_gene: NA; CDR3aa: CASSAALRGEQYF; CDR3nt: TGTGCCAGCAGTGCGGCCCTCCGAGGGGAGCAGTACTTC
j_gene: TRBJ1-4; abundance: NA; v_gene: TRBV7-2; d_gene: NA; CDR3aa: CASSPSPQTGYEKLFF; CDR3nt: TGTGCCAGCAGCCCTAGCCCTCAGACAGGTTATGAAAAACTGTTTTTT
j_gene: TRBJ1-1; abundance: NA; v_gene: TRBV30; d_gene: TRBD1; CDR3aa: CAWSGTDRVNTEAFF; CDR3nt: TGTGCCTGGAGTGGGACCGACAGGGTGAACACTGAAGCTTTCTTT
j_gene: TRBJ2-7; abundance: NA; v_gene: TRBV5-4; d_gene: TRBD2; CDR3aa: CASSLAAASGRKERYEQYF; CDR3nt: TGTGCCAGCAGCTTGGCTGCGGCTAGCGGGAGAAAGGAGCGATACGAGCAGTACTTC
j_gene: TRBJ1-1; abundance: NA; v_gene: TRBV6-5; d_gene: NA; CDR3aa: CASSSGWRDTEAFF; CDR3nt: TGTGCCAGCAGCTCGGGATGGCGGGACACTGAAGCTTTCTTT
j_gene: TRBJ2-3; abundance: once; v_gene: TRBV5-1; d_gene: TRBD2; CDR3aa: CASSLSGGRTDTQYF; CDR3nt: TGCGCCAGCAGCCTCAGCGGGGGACGCACAGATACGCAGTATTTT
j_gene: TRBJ1-2; abundance: NA; v_gene: TRBV5-6; d_gene: TRBD1; CDR3aa: CASQPGRGPLGYTF; CDR3nt: TGTGCCAGCCAACCCGGAAGGGGGCCTTTGGGCTACACCTTC
j_gene: TRBJ2-7; abundance: NA; v_gene: TRBV7-2; d_gene: TRBD2; CDR3aa: CASSRRSTSGGEHSYEQYF; CDR3nt: TGTGCCAGCAGCAGACGATCGACTAGCGGGGGTGAACATTCCTACGAGCAGTACTTC
j_gene: TRBJ2-7; abundance: NA; v_gene: TRBV7-2; d_gene: TRBD2; CDR3aa: CASSFRRGGPYEQYF; CDR3nt: TGTGCCAGCAGCTTCCGGCGGGGGGGTCCCTACGAGCAGTACTTC
j_gene: TRBJ1-6; abundance: NA; v_gene: TRBV2; d_gene: NA; CDR3aa: CASSDHSPAHF; CDR3nt: TGTGCCAGCAGTGATCACAGTCCAGCCCACTTT
j_gene: TRBJ2-3; abundance: NA; v_gene: TRBV27; d_gene: TRBD2; CDR3aa: CASSLVGGRSTDTQYF; CDR3nt: TGTGCCAGCAGTTTAGTTGGCGGGAGAAGCACAGATACGCAGTATTTT
j_gene: TRBJ1-5; abundance: NA; v_gene: TRBV28; d_gene: NA; CDR3aa: CASSLWDSQKGGNQPQHF; CDR3nt: TGTGCCAGCAGTTTATGGGACAGCCAAAAAGGGGGCAATCAGCCCCAGCATTTT
j_gene: TRBJ2-5; abundance: NA; v_gene: TRBV30; d_gene: TRBD2; CDR3aa: CASSWAGGVETQYF; CDR3nt: TGTGCCTCAAGCTGGGCGGGAGGCGTAGAGACCCAGTACTTC
j_gene: TRBJ1-1; abundance: NA; v_gene: TRBV7-8; d_gene: NA; CDR3aa: CASSSIDGGETWGTEAFF; CDR3nt: TGTGCCAGCAGCTCAATAGACGGGGGAGAGACCTGGGGCACTGAAGCTTTCTTT
j_gene: TRBJ2-7; abundance: NA; v_gene: TRBV28; d_gene: NA; CDR3aa: CASSLSRRSLTYEQYF; CDR3nt: TGTGCCAGCAGTTTATCTAGACGAAGCCTTACTTACGAGCAGTACTTC
j_gene: TRBJ2-6; abundance: NA; v_gene: TRBV6-4; d_gene: TRBD1; CDR3aa: CASSEIPRDSSFSGANVLTF; CDR3nt: TGTGCCAGCAGTGAGATTCCTCGGGACAGCTCCTTCTCTGGGGCCAACGTCCTGACTTTC
j_gene: TRBJ1-2; abundance: NA; v_gene: TRBV28; d_gene: NA; CDR3aa: CASSFLQSNGGYTF; CDR3nt: TGTGCCAGCAGTTTCCTACAGTCAAACGGTGGCTACACCTTC
j_gene: TRBJ1-2; abundance: NA; v_gene: TRBV6-5; d_gene: TRBD1; CDR3aa: CASSTTDRGRGGYTF; CDR3nt: TGTGCCAGCAGTACAACTGACAGGGGGCGAGGGGGCTACACCTTC
j_gene: TRBJ1-1; abundance: few; v_gene: TRBV28; d_gene: NA; CDR3aa: CASSLRSGQNTEAFF; CDR3nt: TGTGCCAGCAGTTTAAGGTCAGGACAGAACACTGAAGCTTTCTTT
j_gene: TRBJ1-1; abundance: NA; v_gene: TRBV27; d_gene: TRBD1; CDR3aa: CASSFGQEIEAFF; CDR3nt: TGTGCCAGCAGTTTCGGACAGGAAATCGAAGCTTTCTTT